The text below deals with one TCR beta chain. This receptor's antigen is unknown. It has no much larger one-base neighbor in the sample; base qualities were not kept. This entry comes from a study of blood T cell repertoires in COVID-19 (dated by TCRdb to about 2020). Describing the broader study: The collaborator samples originated in the United States, Italy and Spain and spanned the acute and convalescent phases of COVID-19. The sample metadata nearly always contained a de-identified subject ID, COVID-19 status, age in years and sex. The material from the prospective study consisted of cDNA or gDNA derived from T cells, B-cell-depleted T cells, or PBMCs. HLA class I and class II types, where available, came from metadata supplied by the sample provider rather than from assay-based typing. The repertoires were released in a freely available public database intended as a resource for research on the immune response to SARS-CoV-2. The samples were drawn from two sources: the first 160 participants of the ongoing ImmuneRACE study, and about 1,300 subjects contributed by 6 global collaborators. The dataset comprised deeply sampled blood TCRbeta repertoires from subjects exposed to, actively infected with, or recovered from COVID-19.

The immunoSEQ Assay, a bias-controlled multiplex PCR, was used to amplify TCRbeta CDR3 regions from genomic DNA. In the authors' own workflow: Within the assay, amplification of reference gene primers was used to estimate how many nucleated cells each sample contained. To quantify the absolute abundance of each unique TCRbeta CDR3 rearrangement, sequence reads were collapsed and filtered. For each sample, productive Simpson clonality was calculated as the square root of Simpson's diversity index over productive rearrangements. Held by TCRdb, this immuneACCESS table contains in-frame sequences only and omits some clones. Under half of the omission traces to an unresolved V gene where checked; the cause of the rest is unknown. D and trimming come from the DNA, and the V and J calls and clone size come from that table. In this sample the table shows roughly 200,000 clones, 89% of which occur a single time. The leading ten clones occupy 6.7% of the sample.

Whole blood was collected in K2EDTA tubes by collaborating institutions according to the institutions' own protocols. For TCRbeta analysis, collaborators shipped samples as frozen whole blood, isolated PBMCs, or DNA extracted from either of those sample types. On the study overall, not on this receptor specifically: The quantity of clinical and demographic metadata differed by source and by participant and was supplied without curation.

Sequenced input: peripheral blood. The sequence derives from a man between 40 and 49 years old with acute or convalescent COVID-19.

The bases are TGTGCCAGCAGCAATGAACTAGCATCCCGCACCGGGGAGCTGTTTTTT. Its translation is CASSNELASRTGELFF. The chain links TRBV2 with TRBJ2-2; the best D guess is TRBD2, with 6 bases matching. Including the terminal cysteine and phenylalanine, the CDR3 comprises 16 residues. Solely the CDR3 DNA is kept, with 48 bases framed from the first base. CDR1 and CDR2 are drawn from the germline V gene: SNHLY, FYNNEI. The V end loses 6 bases and the J end loses 4 bases, and a stretch of 18 bases separates them. Reference TRBV2 and TRBJ2-2 proteins supply the regions before and after the CDR3; the full variable domain is: EPEVTQTPSHQVTQMGQEVILRCVPISNHLYFYWYRQILGQKVEFLVSFYNNEISEKSEIFDDQFSVERPDGSNFTLKIRSTKLEDSAMYFCASSNELASRTGELFFGEGSRLTVL.